These 18 T cell receptor beta chains were all obtained from the same sample, sequenced in a study of blood T cell repertoires in COVID-19. Sequencing was performed with immunoSEQ multiplex PCR; in TCRdb, only in-frame clones are kept and a portion is missing. Of more than 300,000 clones listed, over 75% are singletons. The sample consisted of PBMCs or T cells enriched from blood (not recorded which). These receptors were obtained from a woman aged 18-30 years who had recovered from COVID-19.

The chain links TRBV28 to TRBJ1-1, with D perhaps TRBD1 (5 bases). The CDR3 is made up of 12 amino acids. CDR1 is MDHEN and CDR2 is SYDVKM in the germline V gene. The CDR3 DNA follows: TGTGTGGCGGGGGGGAGTCGCACTGAAGCTTTCTTT. Its protein is CVAGGSRTEAFF.

V and J are TRBV19 and TRBJ1-6, with 8 nucleotides matching TRBD1. From germline, CDR1 is LNHDA and CDR2 SQIVND (reference sequence). The CDR3 length is 14 residues. Germline trimming cut 3 bases from V and 10 bases from J; bases unmatched to any gene: 5. In nucleotides, the CDR3 is TGTGCCAGTAGTATCGGACAGGGCTGGTCACCCCTCCACTTT. Its translation: CASSIGQGWSPLHF.

CDR3 residues: CASSLRAGGSGANVLTF. As DNA, the CDR3 is TGTGCCAGCAGCTTAAGAGCGGGGGGGTCCGGGGCCAACGTCCTGACTTTC. The chain employs TRBV11-2 and TRBJ2-6; 10 bases map to TRBD2. The junction had 5 bases not matched to a gene; V was cut back by 2 bases and J by 4 bases. The V gene's germline CDR1 is SGHAT and CDR2 FQNNGV. CDR3 size: 17 residues.

In its sample, this clone was seen many times. The V and J genes are TRBV7-9 and TRBJ2-1; 8 bases are a match to TRBD2. J lost 0 bases, V lost 4 bases, and 11 bases had no gene match. Germline V gene data show CDR1 as SEHNR and CDR2 as FQNEAQ (reference sequence). The CDR3 has 18 residues. As DNA, the CDR3 is TGTGCCAGCAGCTCAAGACTAGCGAATTCGAGCTCCTACAATGAGCAGTTCTTC. Protein sequence: CASSSRLANSSSYNEQFF. The variable domain in full, completed from reference TRBV7-9 and TRBJ2-1, reads DTGVSQNPRHKITKRGQNVTFRCDPISEHNRLYWYRQTLGQGPEFLTYFQNEAQLEKSRLLSDRFSAERPKGSFSTLEIQRTEQGDSAMYLCASSSRLANSSSYNEQFFGPGTRLTVL.

The V and J genes are TRBV5-1 and TRBJ2-2, with 9 positions matching TRBD1. Germline CDR1 is SGHRS and CDR2 is YFSETQ. CDR3 length: 17 amino acids. Trimming took 2 bases from V and 1 from J; bases not matched to a gene: 6. CDR3 nucleotide sequence: TGCGCCAGCAGCTTAGACAGGGGGAATTGGAACACCGGGGAGCTGTTTTTT. Protein sequence: CASSLDRGNWNTGELFF. The whole variable domain, filled in from reference TRBV5-1 and TRBJ2-2, reads KAGVTQTPRYLIKTRGQQVTLSCSPISGHRSVSWYQQTPGQGLQFLFEYFSETQRNKGNFPGRFSGRQFSNSRSEMNVSTLELGDSALYLCASSLDRGNWNTGELFFGEGSRLTVL.

Comments on this clone: Other DNA sequences in the sample encode the same CDR3. The rearrangement links TRBV2 to TRBJ1-1, with TRBD1 as a possible D gene (6 bases). Trimming left V 5 bases short and J 0 bases short, with 7 bases between. Germline V gene lookup returns CDR1 SNHLY and CDR2 FYNNEI. The CDR3 spans 13 residues. The CDR3 loop is CASSQGLNTEAFF. CDR3 bases: TGTGCCAGCAGTCAGGGGTTGAACACTGAAGCTTTCTTT.

The chain has TRBV28 and TRBJ1-1; the D is unclear. This CDR3 is 11 amino acids long. Germline V gene lookup returns CDR1 MDHEN and CDR2 SYDVKM. V dropped 8 bases and J dropped 5 bases, with 9 bases sitting between them. The CDR3 spells CASWSGTEAFF. CDR3 sequence (DNA): TGTGCCAGCTGGTCGGGTACTGAAGCTTTCTTT.

The CDR3 DNA reads TGTGCCAGCAGCCAGGAACAGGCCCACACCATATATTTT. This gives the protein CASSQEQAHTIYF. The chain uses TRBV3-1 (or the pseudogene TRBV3-2) and TRBJ1-3, with D possibly TRBD1 on 5 matching bases. The V and J ends lost 3 bases and 8 bases respectively, with 11 bases between them. This CDR3 is 13 amino acids long. CDR1 and CDR2 (germline): LGHDT, YNNKEL (reference sequence).

The chain has TRBV5-6 and TRBJ2-7, with 11 positions matching TRBD1. Germline V CDR1 and CDR2: SGHDT, YYEEEE. The ends lost 0 bases at V and 5 bases at J; junction bases unmatched: 10. CDR3 length equals 17 residues. DNA for the CDR3: TGTGCCAGCAGCTTGGTAGCCGGGACAGGGGGTTTGAACGAGCAGTACTTC. Amino acid sequence: CASSLVAGTGGLNEQYF.

V usage is TRBV5-1 and J usage is TRBJ2-5; 7 bases agree with TRBD1. Unmatched junction bases numbered 8, after V lost 6 bases and J lost 3 bases. Germline V gene sequence: CDR1 SGHRS, CDR2 YFSETQ. The length of the CDR3 is 14 residues. The CDR3 bases are TGCGCCAGCACCCTAAACAGGGGAGAAGAGACCCAGTACTTC. It encodes CASTLNRGEETQYF.

The chain uses TRBV14 and TRBJ2-7, with a tentative D call TRBD1 (6 bases). With 3 bases removed from V and 3 bases from J, the gap between germline ends came to 15 bases. Germline V CDR1 and CDR2: SGHDN, FVKESK. The CDR3 covers 15 residues. The CDR3 DNA is TGTGCCAGCAGCCATACTACGGACAGTGTCTACGAGCAGTACTTC. Its translation is CASSHTTDSVYEQYF.

The chain links TRBV11-2 to TRBJ2-7, with D possibly being TRBD2 (5 bases). The germline V and J ends were trimmed by 5 bases and 0 bases, with 11 bases remaining between them. Germline assignment: CDR1 SGHAT and CDR2 FQNNGV. The CDR3 loop spans 14 amino acids. The CDR3: CASSGVTSSYEQYF. The CDR3 coding sequence is TGTGCCAGCAGCGGCGTCACTAGCTCCTACGAGCAGTACTTC.

The rearrangement uses TRBV28 and TRBJ2-1, with TRBD2 matching 9 bases. Per germline, CDR1 MDHEN and CDR2 SYDVKM. This CDR3 region has 18 residues. The ends lost 1 base at V and 0 bases at J; junction bases unmatched: 7. The CDR3 coding sequence is TGTGCCAGCAGTTTATCCCTTGATAGCGGGAGCTCCTACAATGAGCAGTTCTTC. Translating it yields CASSLSLDSGSSYNEQFF.

The rearrangement joins TRBV6-9 to TRBJ2-7; D possibly corresponds to TRBD1 (5 bases). The germline gives CDR1 MNHGY, CDR2 SVAAGI. The CDR3 length is 10 residues. This CDR3 reads CASGHYEQYF. CDR3 sequence (DNA): TGTGCTTCAGGACACTACGAGCAGTACTTC.

The chain employs TRBV6-4 and TRBJ2-3, with 9 bases identical to TRBD2. Trimming removed 3 bases from V and 2 bases from J; junction bases left unmatched: 6. The CDR3 sequence is 16 residues long. Germline V gives CDR1 MRHNA, CDR2 SNTAGT. The CDR3 loop reads CASSEEGGGATDTQYF. DNA of the CDR3: TGTGCCAGCAGTGAGGAGGGCGGGGGGGCCACAGATACGCAGTATTTT.

V and J are TRBV6-5 and TRBJ2-1, with 9 nucleotides matching TRBD2. The CDR3 is 16 residues long. Per the germline V gene, CDR1 is MNHEY and CDR2 is SVGAGI. J was trimmed by 1 base and V by 4 bases; bases with no gene match: 5. CDR3 nucleotides: TGTGCCAGCAGTTCCCAGACTAGCGGATCCTACAATGAGCAGTTCTTC. Its protein is CASSSQTSGSYNEQFF.

This clone was detected only once. V gene TRBV11-2 combines with J gene TRBJ2-3; D possibly corresponds to TRBD1 (6 bases). The V gene lost 1 base and the J gene lost 3 bases, with 11 bases spanning the gap. The germline V gene has CDR1 SGHAT and CDR2 FQNNGV. The CDR3 is made up of 15 amino acids. The CDR3 is CASSLAHRETDTQYF. The CDR3 bases are TGTGCCAGCAGCTTAGCACACAGGGAGACAGATACGCAGTATTTT.

Worth noting for this clone: The same CDR3 can be traced to other DNA sequences in this sample. The J gene is TRBJ1-1, the V gene TRBV30, with 9 nucleotides matching TRBD1. Per the germline V gene, CDR1 is GTSNPN and CDR2 is SVGIG (reference sequence). This CDR3 is built from 13 residues. Trimming at V came to 5 bases and at J to 4 bases, leaving 5 bases not matched to a gene. The CDR3 loop reads CAWRLTGGTEAFF. The CDR3 DNA reads TGTGCCTGGCGTTTGACAGGGGGCACTGAAGCTTTCTTT. The full variable domain, in which reference TRBV30 and TRBJ1-1 provide the parts outside the CDR3, is SQTIHQWPATLVQPVGSPLSLECTVEGTSNPNLYWYRQAAGRGLQLLFYSVGIGQISSEVPQNLSASRPQDRQFILSSKKLLLSDSGFYLCAWRLTGGTEAFFGQGTRLTVV.